This T cell receptor beta chain was captured in a study of Tregs in tolerant kidney transplant recipients (dated by TCRdb to between 2019 and 2020). With respect to the entire study: TCRbeta sequencing was used in the study to identify donor-specific regulatory T cells before combined kidney and bone marrow transplantation, and the identified cells were then tracked after transplant.

In the case of this clone: The clone's antigen remains unknown. The missing CDR3 end, 3 residues past where the read stops, is filled in from the germline J gene.

Related donors were used in the transplants with nonmyeloablative bone marrow transplantation, and mixed chimerism was transient in the human trials. Unstimulated Tregs (CD4+CD25+CD127-), CD4+ non-Tregs (CD4+CD25-), CD4 and CD8 cells were FACS-sorted from thawed PBMCs. 4 combined kidney and bone marrow transplant recipients from the ITN036ST trial were included as patients, and samples were available only from these trial subjects. Healthy control blood was processed by Ficoll density gradient to PBMCs and cryopreserved; patient PBMCs were collected before and after transplant. For TCRbeta CDR3 sequencing, genomic DNA was extracted from sorted cells using the QIAGEN DNeasy Blood and Tissue Kit. High-throughput TCRbeta CDR3 sequencing, including PCR amplification with bias correction and internal controls, was performed commercially through immunoSEQ. The source study handled its data this way. Unique productive TCRbeta sequences were defined by CDR3 nucleotide sequence when primers matched and otherwise by CDR3 amino acid sequence together with Vbeta and Jbeta genes. As a correction for sorting error, sequences shared between sorted populations at a frequency ratio of 2:1 or less were discarded, and the remaining shared sequences were assigned to the higher population. Donor-reactive sequences were defined as at least 5-fold expanded in CFSE-low cells versus unstimulated cells, with frequency of at least 0.01% in CFSE-low cells. Repertoire divergence was quantified by Jensen-Shannon divergence calculated from the top 100 TCRbeta sequences ranked by frequency. For any sample with multiple sequencing runs, sorting error was corrected in each run separately before the runs were pooled. The source is immuneACCESS, and TCRdb retained only in-frame sequences with V and J called. Part of the clones is not carried over; for the studies checked, unresolved V genes explain less than half of this, and the remainder is unexplained. That table gives V, J and clone size, and the DNA gave D and trimming. The table held for this sample gives 25,000 to 35,000 clones. Clones ranked in the top ten supply less than 2% of the sample.

The study at large found these results: Expanding Tregs with activated donor B cells appeared to identify the most biologically relevant and donor-specific TCRbeta repertoire. In tolerant patients, the expansion of donor-specific Tregs was greater than global Treg expansion, suggesting that the expansion was antigen-driven rather than nonspecific. Because only a small number of patients were included, the study had limitations, and the results will need to be validated in larger populations as well as under other immunosuppression protocols. For some patients, the PCR primers changed as time went on, which meant samples from those patients could not be compared with one another at the nucleotide level. Biological reproducibility was not directly addressed, though technical replication error appeared minimal.

V and J are truncated by 5 bases and 5 bases respectively, leaving an intervening sequence of 15 bases. CDR1 and CDR2 (SGHTA, FQGNSA) derive from the germline V gene. The CDR3 starts with the cysteine, ends with the phenylalanine, and has 14 residues. Sequencing covers 33 bases of the CDR3, shown here with the frame starting at base 1. The V and J segments used are TRBV7-2 and TRBJ2-5, and possibly TRBD1, on 6 matching bases. The sequencing here drew on CD4+ T cells from blood (PBMCs), taken 24 months after the transplant. This receptor was obtained from a human patient who received a combined kidney and bone marrow transplant. After a transplant, some T cells may have been passed on by the graft donor. The CDR3 bases that were read are TGTGCCAGCAGCCCCAAGTGGGGGCAGGAGACC. This encodes CASSPKWGQET. The whole CDR3 protein is CASSPKWGQETQYF.